Below, 28 T cell receptor beta chains from the same sample are listed, as sequenced in a study of blood T cell repertoires in COVID-19. Here immunoSEQ multiplex PCR was the method, and the copy in TCRdb shows in-frame clones only, minus some. The sample consists of around 80,000 clones, about 80% of them appearing once. Source material: peripheral blood. These receptors came from a man aged 50-59 years with active or convalescent COVID-19.

The chain has TRBV21-1 and TRBJ1-2. TRBV21-1 is listed as a pseudogene. The CDR3 contains 14 residues. This chain's CDR3 is CASSKEGRNYGYTF. The CDR3 nucleotides read TGTGCCAGCAGCAAAGAGGGGAGGAACTATGGCTACACCTTC.

The V call is TRBV27, the J call TRBJ1-5; 8 bases map to TRBD1. V was pared by 6 bases and J by 2 bases, with 3 bases of the junction left unmatched. The germline gives CDR1 MNHEY, CDR2 SMNVEV (reference sequence). CDR3 size: 14 residues. The DNA for the CDR3 is TGTGCCAGCAGCCAGGACAGGGGCAATCAGCCCCAGCATTTT. It translates to CASSQDRGNQPQHF.

The rearrangement uses TRBV24-1 and TRBJ2-5; possibly TRBD1 for D (6 bases). Trimming cost V 7 bases and J 5 bases, with 16 bases left between them. The V gene's germline CDR1 is KGHDR and CDR2 SFDVKD. The CDR3 extends over 14 amino acids. The CDR3 DNA is TGTGCCACCAGCGACTCAGGGGTTTGGGAGACCCAGTACTTC. This gives the protein CATSDSGVWETQYF.

J is TRBJ2-4 and V is TRBV19; the match to TRBD2 covers 7 bases. CDR1 and CDR2 (germline): LNHDA, SQIVND (reference sequence). The CDR3 loop spans 14 amino acids. V lost 3 bases and J lost 2; bases outside the gene matches: 1. CDR3 loop: CASSIGGTKNIQYF. CDR3 bases: TGTGCCAGTAGTATCGGGGGGACCAAAAACATTCAGTACTTC.

J is TRBJ1-1 and V is TRBV13, with no clear D. The germline V gene encodes CDR1 PRHDT and CDR2 FYEKMQ (reference sequence). V was clipped by 0 bases and J by 4 bases, with 15 bases between them. This CDR3 has 16 residues. This CDR3 reads CASSLGPRGLATEAFF. In DNA, the CDR3 is TGTGCCAGCAGCTTAGGTCCGCGGGGTTTAGCCACTGAAGCTTTCTTT.

V is TRBV5-1 and J is TRBJ2-1; TRBD1 might be the D (6 bases). Trimming shortened V by 1 base and J by 8 bases, and 10 bases separated the two germline ends. The CDR3 is 13 residues long. Per germline, CDR1 SGHRS and CDR2 YFSETQ. This CDR3 reads CASSLQDSYEQFF. The CDR3 coding sequence is TGCGCCAGCAGCTTGCAGGACAGCTATGAGCAGTTCTTC. The entire variable domain, with the rest obtained from reference TRBV5-1 and TRBJ2-1, is as follows: KAGVTQTPRYLIKTRGQQVTLSCSPISGHRSVSWYQQTPGQGLQFLFEYFSETQRNKGNFPGRFSGRQFSNSRSEMNVSTLELGDSALYLCASSLQDSYEQFFGPGTRLTVL.

The rearrangement joins TRBV2 to TRBJ1-5; D remains ambiguous. CDR3 length: 14 residues. V lost 4 bases to trimming and J lost 3 bases, with 10 bases between them. Per the germline V gene, CDR1 is SNHLY and CDR2 is FYNNEI. The CDR3 is CASSVSSHNQPQHF. The DNA of the CDR3 is TGTGCCAGCAGTGTTTCAAGCCACAATCAGCCCCAGCATTTT. Full variable domain (missing parts from reference TRBV2 and TRBJ1-5): EPEVTQTPSHQVTQMGQEVILRCVPISNHLYFYWYRQILGQKVEFLVSFYNNEISEKSEIFDDQFSVERPDGSNFTLKIRSTKLEDSAMYFCASSVSSHNQPQHFGDGTRLSIL.

This sequence joins TRBV7-9 and TRBJ2-7, with D maybe TRBD1 (5 bases). The ends were cut back, 1 base at V and 2 bases at J, with 9 bases in the middle. This CDR3 is 14 amino acids long. Germline loops: CDR1 SEHNR, CDR2 FQNEAQ (reference sequence). In DNA, the CDR3 is TGTGCCAGCAGCTTAGAACTGGGGCCCTACGAGCAGTACTTC. This gives the protein CASSLELGPYEQYF.

V gene TRBV7-2 combines with J gene TRBJ2-7; D is ambiguous. CDR1 SGHTA and CDR2 FQGNSA come from the germline V gene. This CDR3 contains 11 residues. V dropped 3 bases and J dropped 3 bases, with 3 bases sitting between them. The CDR3 DNA follows: TGTGCCAGCAGCTTCCACTACGAGCAGTACTTC. Its translation: CASSFHYEQYF. The full variable domain, in which reference TRBV7-2 and TRBJ2-7 provide the parts outside the CDR3, is GAGVSQSPSNKVTEKGKDVELRCDPISGHTALYWYRQSLGQGLEFLIYFQGNSAPDKSGLPSDRFSAERTGGSVSTLTIQRTQQEDSAVYLCASSFHYEQYFGPGTRLTVT.

The chain links TRBV19 to TRBJ2-7, with 8 bases identical to TRBD2. V was pared by 6 bases and J by 4 bases, with 5 bases of the junction left unmatched. This CDR3 comprises 13 residues. Germline assignment: CDR1 LNHDA and CDR2 SQIVND (reference sequence). The CDR3, as DNA: TGTGCCAGTAGCCCTTCGGGGGGGTACGAGCAGTACTTC. Protein sequence: CASSPSGGYEQYF.

This rearrangement joins TRBV5-1 to TRBJ1-1; 7 bases agree with TRBD1. CDR1 is SGHRS, CDR2 YFSETQ, per germline. The trim removed 4 bases at V and 2 bases at J, leaving 8 bases unmatched. This CDR3 contains 15 residues. CDR3 sequence reads: CASSGYRGENTEAFF. The CDR3, as DNA: TGCGCCAGCAGCGGGTACAGGGGCGAAAACACTGAAGCTTTCTTT.

V usage is TRBV5-1 and J usage is TRBJ2-7; D unresolved. Per germline, CDR1 SGHRS and CDR2 YFSETQ. Trimming pared 0 bases from V and 4 bases from J, leaving 14 bases between. The CDR3 is 15 residues long. For the CDR3, the DNA is TGCGCCAGCAGCTTGGACTCCGGGTCCAAATACGAGCAGTACTTC. It is translated as CASSLDSGSKYEQYF.

This rearrangement joins TRBV10-1 to TRBJ1-6; a possible D gene is TRBD1 (5 bases). The ends were cut back, 5 bases at V and 10 bases at J, with 12 bases in the middle. The CDR3 totals 13 residues. CDR1 is WNHNN and CDR2 is SYGVQD in the germline V gene (reference sequence). In nucleotides, the CDR3 is TGCGCCAGCAGTCGAAGGGGTCGATCACCCCTCCACTTT. Encoded protein: CASSRRGRSPLHF.

Only a few counts were recorded for this clone. This chain joins TRBV4-3 and TRBJ1-6, with TRBD1 identical over 8 bases. Trimming cost V 0 bases and J 7 bases; bases outside gene matches: 2. CDR1 LGHNA and CDR2 YSLEER come from the germline V gene. This CDR3 spans 15 amino acids. CDR3 sequence reads: CASSQEYRGNSPLHF. The DNA for the CDR3 is TGCGCCAGCAGCCAAGAATACAGGGGGAATTCACCCCTCCACTTT.

This chain joins TRBV7-6 and TRBJ2-1; 10 nucleotides agree with TRBD2. This CDR3 has 20 residues. Germline V gene lookup returns CDR1 SGHVS and CDR2 FNYEAQ. Trimming cost V 2 bases and J 2 bases; bases outside gene matches: 15. The CDR3 DNA follows: TGTGCCAGCAGCTTAAGTATCGTAGCGGGGGGCAGGGGACCCTACAATGAGCAGTTCTTC. As protein: CASSLSIVAGGRGPYNEQFF. Drawing the rest from reference TRBV7-6 and TRBJ2-1, the complete variable domain is GAGVSQSPRYKVTKRGQDVALRCDPISGHVSLYWYRQALGQGPEFLTYFNYEAQQDKSGLPNDRFSAERPEGSISTLTIQRTEQRDSAMYRCASSLSIVAGGRGPYNEQFFGPGTRLTVL.

The chain joins TRBV5-1 to TRBJ2-1, with D possibly matching TRBD2 (5 bases). Deletions cut 2 bases from V and 7 bases from J, with 16 bases between. CDR3 length: 15 residues. CDR1 is SGHRS, CDR2 YFSETQ, per germline. As DNA, the CDR3 is TGCGCCAGCAGCTTCTCCTTTTCGGGGAAGAATGAGCAGTTCTTC. Translated, it gives CASSFSFSGKNEQFF. The full variable domain, with the rest looked up from reference TRBV5-1 and TRBJ2-1, is KAGVTQTPRYLIKTRGQQVTLSCSPISGHRSVSWYQQTPGQGLQFLFEYFSETQRNKGNFPGRFSGRQFSNSRSEMNVSTLELGDSALYLCASSFSFSGKNEQFFGPGTRLTVL.

The rearrangement joins TRBV10-3 to TRBJ1-2; perhaps TRBD1 as D (6 bases). The CDR3 totals 14 residues. V lost 3 bases, J lost 8 bases, and 16 bases lay in between. Germline values: CDR1 ENHRY, CDR2 SYGVKD. CDR3 in amino acids: CAISDVDRLRGYTF. The DNA for the CDR3 is TGTGCCATCAGTGACGTCGACAGGTTGAGGGGCTACACCTTC.

This chain links TRBV15 with TRBJ1-5, with 10 bases matching TRBD1. The CDR3 length is 17 residues. The germline gives CDR1 LNHNV, CDR2 YYDKDF (reference sequence). V gave up 8 bases and J gave up 3 bases; unmatched junction bases: 13. CDR3 amino acids: CATRSGGTGVPNQPQHF. The CDR3 nucleotides read TGTGCCACCCGCTCGGGGGGGACAGGGGTCCCCAATCAGCCCCAGCATTTT.

V gene TRBV27 combines with J gene TRBJ2-2, with 10 bases aligning to TRBD1. The CDR3 is 14 residues long. V gave up 6 bases and J gave up 8 bases; unmatched junction bases: 6. CDR1 is MNHEY, CDR2 SMNVEV, per germline (reference sequence). In DNA form, the CDR3 reads TGTGCCAGCAGGGGGACAGGGGATTGGGGGGAGCTGTTTTTT. Amino acid sequence: CASRGTGDWGELFF.

V is TRBV7-8 and J is TRBJ2-7, with 7 bases lining up with TRBD1. CDR3 length equals 15 residues. The germline gives CDR1 SGHVS, CDR2 FQNEAQ. With 5 bases clipped from V and 2 bases from J, the junction kept 9 bases outside the gene matches. The CDR3 spells CASSPGGRGTYEQYF. CDR3 nucleotides: TGTGCCAGCAGCCCAGGGGGAAGGGGGACCTACGAGCAGTACTTC.

The chain is built from TRBV7-3 and TRBJ2-1, with 8 positions matching TRBD2. Germline V gives CDR1 SGHTA, CDR2 FQGTGA. Trimming cost V 5 bases and J 3 bases; bases outside gene matches: 6. CDR3 length equals 15 residues. CDR3 DNA: TGTGCCAGCAGCCCATCGGGGGGGGACTACAATGAGCAGTTCTTC. Protein product: CASSPSGGDYNEQFF.

The sample holds a few counts of this clone. The chain has TRBV6-5 and TRBJ2-1; D is possibly TRBD2 (6 bases). The germline V gene encodes CDR1 MNHEY and CDR2 SVGAGI. CDR3 length equals 13 residues. Trimming stripped 8 bases from V and 6 bases from J, with 14 bases between. CDR3 region: CASFGTAPNEQFF. CDR3 coding DNA: TGTGCCAGCTTCGGGACTGCCCCCAATGAGCAGTTCTTC.

The V call is TRBV6-5, the J call TRBJ2-7; D possibly corresponds to TRBD2 (5 bases). Germline loops: CDR1 MNHEY, CDR2 SVGAGI. Trimming cost V 2 bases and J 0 bases, with 8 bases left between them. The CDR3 is made up of 14 amino acids. Here the CDR3 reads CASSYGRASYEQYF. Here the CDR3 DNA reads TGTGCCAGCAGTTACGGGCGGGCCTCCTACGAGCAGTACTTC.

The chain uses TRBV7-2 and TRBJ2-3; 13 bases map to TRBD2. J was trimmed by 6 bases and V by 2 bases; bases with no gene match: 14. CDR1 SGHTA and CDR2 FQGNSA come from the germline V gene. The length of the CDR3 is 19 residues. CDR3 nucleotides: TGTGCCAGCAGCTTAATGTTCTTTCGGACTAGCGGGGGAAAGGATACGCAGTATTTT. Its translation is CASSLMFFRTSGGKDTQYF.

The chain employs TRBV10-1 and TRBJ1-2, with D hard to call. Between the trimmed V and J ends, which lost 7 bases and 0 bases, there was a span of 18 bases. Per germline, CDR1 WNHNN and CDR2 SYGVQD (reference sequence). This CDR3 has 16 residues. This CDR3 reads CASTHKDLSPNYGYTF. CDR3 in DNA: TGCGCCAGCACCCATAAGGACTTGTCACCTAACTATGGCTACACCTTC.

This chain links TRBV9 with TRBJ1-1; tentatively, D is TRBD1 (6 bases). CDR3 length: 13 amino acids. Trimming took off 5 bases at V and 1 base at J, with 9 bases between the two ends. In germline, CDR1 is SGDLS, CDR2 YYNGEE. The CDR3 DNA is TGTGCCAGCAGACAGGGACCGAACACTGAAGCTTTCTTT. Translated, it gives CASRQGPNTEAFF.

J is TRBJ2-4 and V is TRBV10-1, with D perhaps matching TRBD2 (6 bases). The germline CDR1 and CDR2 sequences are WNHNN and SYGVQD (reference sequence). The CDR3 has 17 amino acids. The V and J ends lost 7 bases and 0 bases respectively, with 19 bases between them. This CDR3 reads CASIGPEGFPAKNIQYF. CDR3 nucleotide sequence: TGCGCCAGCATCGGGCCGGAGGGGTTTCCAGCCAAAAACATTCAGTACTTC.

This clone showed up just a few times. The chain has TRBV5-4 and TRBJ1-2; 8 bases are shared with TRBD1. The CDR3 length is 15 residues. Germline loops: CDR1 SGHNT, CDR2 YYREEE (reference sequence). The junction had 11 bases not matched to a gene; V was cut back by 4 bases and J by 6 bases. CDR3 sequence: CASSTWTGMLDGYTF. The CDR3 region has the DNA TGTGCCAGCAGCACCTGGACAGGGATGTTGGATGGCTACACCTTC. Filled out from reference TRBV5-4 and TRBJ1-2, the complete variable domain reads ETGVTQSPTHLIKTRGQQVTLRCSSQSGHNTVSWYQQALGQGPQFIFQYYREEENGRGNFPPRFSGLQFPNYSSELNVNALELDDSALYLCASSTWTGMLDGYTFGSGTRLTVV.